The 10 T cell receptor beta chains below were found in one sample sequenced in a study of blood T cell repertoires in COVID-19. The table came from immunoSEQ multiplex PCR; TCRdb's copy has only in-frame clones and leaves some out. The sample shows roughly 150,000 clones, around 87% of them seen only once. The sequenced sample consisted of peripheral blood. The receptor source for this set is a man older than 75 with acute or convalescent COVID-19.

V and J are TRBV7-3 and TRBJ2-2, with 9 bases that match TRBD2. The ends lost 5 bases at V and 7 bases at J; junction bases unmatched: 11. CDR1 is SGHTA and CDR2 is FQGTGA in the germline V gene. The CDR3 has 16 residues. The CDR3 loop reads CASSPQVRREGGELFF. Here the CDR3 DNA reads TGTGCCAGCAGCCCACAAGTCCGGCGGGAGGGCGGGGAGCTGTTTTTT.

This sequence joins TRBV6-5 and TRBJ1-1, with D tentatively TRBD1 (5 bases). CDR1 and CDR2 (germline): MNHEY, SVGAGI. V shed 6 bases and J shed 4 bases, with 15 bases lying between them. This CDR3 spans 14 amino acids. CDR3 sequence (DNA): TGTGCCAGCAGGATGACAGAACTTACCACTGAAGCTTTCTTT. It codes for CASRMTELTTEAFF.

The V gene is TRBV2, the J gene TRBJ1-1; D possibly corresponds to TRBD1 (6 bases). The V end was cut by 5 bases, the J end by 5 bases, with 15 bases between. The CDR3 consists of 14 residues. Germline V CDR1 and CDR2: SNHLY, FYNNEI. The CDR3 DNA follows: TGTGCCAGCAGTTTTGGACAGCGGGGGACTGAAGCTTTCTTT. Encoded protein: CASSFGQRGTEAFF.

The chain uses TRBV2 and TRBJ1-5, with 8 bases fitting TRBD1. The germline CDR1 and CDR2 sequences are SNHLY and FYNNEI. J lost 6 bases, V lost 6 bases, and 4 bases had no gene match. This CDR3 has 13 amino acids. In DNA, the CDR3 is TGTGCCAGCAGCGGACAGGGCGTTCAGCCCCAGCATTTT. Protein: CASSGQGVQPQHF.

The chain is built from TRBV19 and TRBJ2-1, with 14 bases fitting TRBD2. The CDR3 loop spans 18 amino acids. The germline gives CDR1 LNHDA, CDR2 SQIVND (reference sequence). Germline trimming cut 4 bases from V and 9 bases from J; bases unmatched to any gene: 14. The chain's CDR3 is CASSTRPYGTSGGGEQFF. The CDR3 DNA reads as TGTGCCAGTAGTACGAGACCGTACGGGACTAGCGGGGGAGGTGAGCAGTTCTTC.

The chain uses TRBV6-6 and TRBJ1-6; D might be TRBD1 (5 bases). The CDR3 runs to 14 residues. Germline V gene data show CDR1 as MNHNY and CDR2 as SVGAGI (reference sequence). Trimming cost V 6 bases and J 9 bases, with 15 bases left between them. The CDR3 protein is CASSSEQGGSPLHF. CDR3 DNA: TGTGCCAGCAGCTCGGAGCAGGGAGGTTCACCCCTCCACTTT.

The chain carries TRBV28 and TRBJ2-3; 7 nucleotides line up with TRBD1. The germline V gene has CDR1 MDHEN and CDR2 SYDVKM. The CDR3 has 16 residues. The junction had 10 bases not matched to a gene; V was cut back by 5 bases and J by 2 bases. CDR3 sequence reads: CASSLHGTAYTDTQYF. In DNA form, the CDR3 reads TGTGCCAGCAGTCTCCACGGGACAGCTTACACAGATACGCAGTATTTT.

Here the CDR3 DNA reads TGTGCCACCAGTGAAGCAGGGTCTAACAATCAGCCCCAGCATTTT. The encoded protein is CATSEAGSNNQPQHF. V gene TRBV24-1 combines with J gene TRBJ1-5, with D possibly matching TRBD1 (5 bases). The V gene's germline CDR1 is KGHDR and CDR2 SFDVKD. CDR3 length equals 15 residues. V was cut by 4 bases and J by 3 bases, with 12 bases left in between.

This chain connects TRBV7-2 to TRBJ2-3; 11 positions agree with TRBD2. Germline assignment: CDR1 SGHTA and CDR2 FQGNSA. The J segment lost 2 bases and the V segment lost 1 base, leaving 5 bases of the junction unmatched. The CDR3 is 17 amino acids. The CDR3 sequence: CASSLVGTSGNTDTQYF. The CDR3 DNA sequence: TGTGCCAGCAGCTTAGTTGGGACTAGCGGAAACACAGATACGCAGTATTTT.

V gene TRBV5-8 combines with J gene TRBJ1-4; a weak D match, TRBD1 (6 bases). With 4 bases removed from V and 4 bases from J, the gap between germline ends came to 14 bases. Germline CDR1 is SGHTS and CDR2 is YDEGEE. CDR3 length: 15 residues. The CDR3 reads CASSLEGGGNEKLFF. The CDR3 DNA reads TGTGCCAGCAGCCTTGAGGGGGGGGGTAATGAAAAACTGTTTTTT. The full variable domain, its missing parts supplied by reference TRBV5-8 and TRBJ1-4, is EAGVTQSPTHLIKTRGQQATLRCSPISGHTSVYWYQQALGLGLQFLLWYDEGEERNRGNFPPRFSGRQFPNYSSELNVNALELEDSALYLCASSLEGGGNEKLFFGSGTQLSVL.